The 4 T cell receptor beta chains below were found in one sample sequenced in a study of OX40 agonist ivuxolimab in advanced cancers. The table came from immunoSEQ multiplex PCR; TCRdb's copy has only in-frame clones and leaves some out. The sample holds more than 55,000 clones; almost 95% are singletons and the top ten take roughly 13%. Source: CD4+ or CD8+ T cells sorted from blood, taken in a trial of the OX40 agonist ivuxolimab. The receptors originated from an adult with an advanced solid tumor such as melanoma, head and neck, liver or kidney cancer.

The chain joins TRBV9 to TRBJ2-7, with 11 bases fitting TRBD1. The CDR3 has 13 amino acids. V dropped 4 bases and J dropped 9; count of bases not matched to a gene: 6. Germline CDR1 reads SGDLS; CDR2 reads YYNGEE. This CDR3 is CASSPGTGGAQYF. The CDR3 DNA reads as TGTGCCAGCAGCCCAGGGACAGGGGGGGCGCAGTACTTC.

The chain combines TRBV1 with TRBJ1-1. TRBV1 is marked as a pseudogene. The CDR3 sequence is 11 residues long. CDR3 amino acids: CTSSYSSEAFF. For the CDR3, the DNA is TGCACCAGCAGCTACTCAAGCGAAGCTTTCTTT.

J is TRBJ1-1 and V is TRBV5-4, with a possible D match to TRBD1 (5 bases). CDR3 length: 15 amino acids. CDR1 is SGHNT, CDR2 YYREEE, per germline (reference sequence). Between the trimmed V and J ends, which lost 0 bases and 0 bases, there was a span of 9 bases. The CDR3 region is CASSLEGELNTEAFF. The CDR3 nucleotides are TGTGCCAGCAGCTTGGAAGGGGAACTGAACACTGAAGCTTTCTTT.

V is TRBV6-5 and J is TRBJ2-6; D gene uncertain. Germline values: CDR1 MNHEY, CDR2 SVGAGI. Trimming cost V 2 bases and J 2 bases, with 1 base left between them. The length of the CDR3 is 13 residues. CDR3 in DNA: TGTGCCAGCAGTTACACTGGGGCCAACGTCCTGACTTTC. Residues: CASSYTGANVLTF.